Listed here are 2 T cell receptor beta chains from one sample, sequenced in a study of cytomegalovirus exposure and HLA in healthy donors. PCR primers comprised 60 Vbeta and 13 Jbeta primers. Only in-frame clones appear in the TCRdb table, and some are missing; sequencing was by immunoSEQ multiplex PCR. The data contain roughly 130,000 clones, 79% of them singletons. Sequenced material: PBMCs. The receptors come from a man aged 18 to 30 in good health and CMV-seronegative.

This chain connects TRBV29-1 to TRBJ2-2; TRBD1 aligns across 7 bases. Germline assignment: CDR1 SQVTM and CDR2 ANQGSEA. The CDR3 spans 16 residues. The V segment lost 2 bases and the J segment 2 bases; nucleotides outside the gene matches: 8. As DNA, the CDR3 is TGCAGCGTTGAAACTATAGGGACAGCAAACACCGGGGAGCTGTTTTTT. It codes for CSVETIGTANTGELFF.

V gene TRBV21-1 combines with J gene TRBJ2-5; TRBD1, as called in the table, went unchecked against the DNA. TRBV21-1 is assigned pseudogene status. CDR3 length equals 16 residues. The CDR3 DNA sequence: TGTGCCAGCACCTCCCGGACAGGGTTTAGTAAAGAGACCCAGTACTTC. Its protein is CASTSRTGFSKETQYF.